This T cell receptor (beta chain) was identified during a study of liver allograft versus peripheral blood T cells. Study context: Repertoires of T cell receptors in transplanted livers were compared with recipients' peripheral blood repertoires.

TCRdb independently ran MiXCR on the reads; one entry per CDR3 protein. The table shows about 10,000 distinct CDR3 sequences, with 19% occurring only once. The sequence was obtained from a human patient who had a liver transplant. Some T cells may have come from the graft donor.

The DNA of the CDR3 is TGTGCCATCAGTGAGGTCCGGCTAGCGGGAGCCGAGCAGTACTTC. Its protein product is CAISEVRLAGAEQYF. This rearrangement joins TRBV10-3 to TRBJ2-7; TRBD2 aligns across 10 bases. The CDR3 has 15 amino acids. Looked up from germline, CDR1 is ENHRY and CDR2 is SYGVKD. Germline trimming cut 2 bases from V and 6 bases from J; bases unmatched to any gene: 7.